According to its frequency, the clone carrying this T cell receptor (beta chain) is large (0.1 to 1%). CDR3 length equals 15 residues. Germline V gene lookup returns CDR1 SGHRS and CDR2 YFSETQ. This sample stems from a study of CD8 T cells in cerebrospinal fluid in Alzheimer's disease. TCRdb re-called the 10x single-cell sequencing reads and catalogs CDR3 proteins one per entry, DNA excluded. Its table lists 700 or so distinct CDR3 sequences. V gene TRBV5-1 combines with J gene TRBJ1-2. Material for sequencing was cerebrospinal fluid. The sequence was collected from a human donor with Alzheimer's disease. This chain's CDR3 is CASSFGGPSPYGYTF.